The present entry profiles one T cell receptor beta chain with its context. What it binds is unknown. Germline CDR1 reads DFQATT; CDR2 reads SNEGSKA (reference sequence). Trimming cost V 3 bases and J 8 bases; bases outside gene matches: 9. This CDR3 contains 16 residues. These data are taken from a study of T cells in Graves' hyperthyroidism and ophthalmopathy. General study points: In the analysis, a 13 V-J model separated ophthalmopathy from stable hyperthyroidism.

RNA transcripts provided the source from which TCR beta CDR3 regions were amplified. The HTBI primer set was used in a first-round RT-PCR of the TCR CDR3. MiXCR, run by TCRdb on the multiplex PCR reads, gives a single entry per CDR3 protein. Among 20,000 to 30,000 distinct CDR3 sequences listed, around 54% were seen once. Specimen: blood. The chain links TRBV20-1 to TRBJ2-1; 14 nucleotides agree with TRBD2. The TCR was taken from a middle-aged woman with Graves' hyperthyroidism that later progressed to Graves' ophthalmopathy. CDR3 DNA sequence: TGCAGTGCTAGGGAACCGACTAGCGGGAGGGCCCATGAGCAGTTCTTC. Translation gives CSAREPTSGRAHEQFF.